This T cell receptor beta chain was sequenced for a study of T cell responses to AZD1222 COVID-19 vaccine. The study's findings and limits: Unmutated variant regions are reportedly the target of nearly half of TCRs that are spike-specific.

The table came from immunoSEQ multiplex PCR; TCRdb's copy has only in-frame clones and leaves some out. The sample includes about 100,000 clones, roughly 87% of them seen just once. This CDR3 contains 13 residues. V was shortened by 1 base and J by 6 bases, with 10 bases between the two germline ends. From germline, CDR1 is SEHNR and CDR2 FQNEAQ (reference sequence). As for this clone: Its matching antigen is unknown.

The analysis combined second doses at about 4 or about 12 weeks. Material: peripheral blood, obtained 28 days after the second AZD1222 dose. The chain carries TRBV7-9 and TRBJ2-7; TRBD1 is a possible D gene (5 bases). This clonotype was sampled from an adult who received the AZD1222 COVID-19 vaccine. CDR3 in DNA: TGTGCCAGCAGCTTAGTTGGGGCTTCCGAGCAGTACTTC. Protein product: CASSLVGASEQYF.